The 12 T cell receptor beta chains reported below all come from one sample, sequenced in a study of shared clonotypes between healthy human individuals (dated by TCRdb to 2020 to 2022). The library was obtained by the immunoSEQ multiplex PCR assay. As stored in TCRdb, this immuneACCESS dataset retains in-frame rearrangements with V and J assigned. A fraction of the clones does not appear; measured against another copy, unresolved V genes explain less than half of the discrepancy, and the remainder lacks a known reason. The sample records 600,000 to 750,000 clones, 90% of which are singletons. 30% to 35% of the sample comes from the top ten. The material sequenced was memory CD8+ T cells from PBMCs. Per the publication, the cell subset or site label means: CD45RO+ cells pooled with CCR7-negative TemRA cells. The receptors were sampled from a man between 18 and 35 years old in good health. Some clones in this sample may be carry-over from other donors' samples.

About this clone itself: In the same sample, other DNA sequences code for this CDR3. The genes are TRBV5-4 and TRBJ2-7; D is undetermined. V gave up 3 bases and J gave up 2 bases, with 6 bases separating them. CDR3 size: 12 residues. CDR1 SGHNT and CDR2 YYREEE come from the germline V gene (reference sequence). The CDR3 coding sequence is TGTGCCAGCAGCTCGGGTGCCTACGAGCAGTACTTC. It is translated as CASSSGAYEQYF.

CDR3: CASSPSESSRQPQHF. The CDR3 DNA is TGTGCCAGCAGCCCGTCGGAAAGCTCTCGTCAGCCCCAGCATTTT. The V and J genes are TRBV9 and TRBJ1-5, with D unclear. V was pared by 4 bases and J by 6 bases, with 17 bases between. The CDR3 length is 15 residues. From germline, CDR1 is SGDLS and CDR2 YYNGEE.

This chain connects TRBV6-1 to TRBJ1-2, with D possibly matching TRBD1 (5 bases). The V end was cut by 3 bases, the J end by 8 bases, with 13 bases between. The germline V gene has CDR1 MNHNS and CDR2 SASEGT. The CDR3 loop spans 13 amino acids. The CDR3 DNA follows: TGTGCCAGCAGTGATGGGACGGTCGGGGGCTACACCTTC. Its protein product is CASSDGTVGGYTF.

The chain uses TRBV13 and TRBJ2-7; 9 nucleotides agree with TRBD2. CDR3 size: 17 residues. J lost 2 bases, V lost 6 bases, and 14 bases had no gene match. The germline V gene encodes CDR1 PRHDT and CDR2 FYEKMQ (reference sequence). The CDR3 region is CASRSRAGGDLTYEQYF. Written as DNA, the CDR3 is TGTGCCAGCAGAAGCAGGGCGGGAGGGGATTTAACCTACGAGCAGTACTTC.

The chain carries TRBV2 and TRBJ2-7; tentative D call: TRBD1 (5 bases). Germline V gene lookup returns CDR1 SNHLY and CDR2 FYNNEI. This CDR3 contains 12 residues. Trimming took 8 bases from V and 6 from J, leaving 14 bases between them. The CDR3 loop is CASERGPVEQYF. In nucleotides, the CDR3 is TGTGCCAGCGAAAGGGGTCCGGTCGAGCAGTACTTC.

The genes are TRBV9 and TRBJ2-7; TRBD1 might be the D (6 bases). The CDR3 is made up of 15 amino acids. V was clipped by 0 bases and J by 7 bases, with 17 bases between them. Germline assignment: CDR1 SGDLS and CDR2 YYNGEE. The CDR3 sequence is CASSVDLGHTREQYF. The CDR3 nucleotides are TGTGCCAGCAGCGTAGATTTGGGACACACCCGGGAGCAGTACTTC.

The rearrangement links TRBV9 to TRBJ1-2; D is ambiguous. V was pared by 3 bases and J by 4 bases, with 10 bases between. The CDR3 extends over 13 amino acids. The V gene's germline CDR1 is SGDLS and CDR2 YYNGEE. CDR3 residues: CASSGNRGYGYTF. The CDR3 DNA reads TGTGCCAGCAGCGGGAACCGGGGCTATGGCTACACCTTC.

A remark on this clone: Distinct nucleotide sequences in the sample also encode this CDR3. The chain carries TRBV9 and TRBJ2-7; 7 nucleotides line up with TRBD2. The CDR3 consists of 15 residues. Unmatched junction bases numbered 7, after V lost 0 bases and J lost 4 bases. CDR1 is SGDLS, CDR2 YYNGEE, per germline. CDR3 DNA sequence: TGTGCCAGCAGCGTAGCTGCGGGAGTGGTTTACGAGCAGTACTTC. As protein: CASSVAAGVVYEQYF.

For the CDR3, the DNA is TGTGCCAGCAGCTTAGCATCGGCGGAAACGTACAATGAGCAGTTCTTC. Translating it yields CASSLASAETYNEQFF. The chain joins TRBV7-3 to TRBJ2-1; the D is unclear. Trimming took 2 bases from V and 4 from J, leaving 15 bases between them. Looked up from germline, CDR1 is SGHTA and CDR2 is FQGTGA. This CDR3 is 16 amino acids long.

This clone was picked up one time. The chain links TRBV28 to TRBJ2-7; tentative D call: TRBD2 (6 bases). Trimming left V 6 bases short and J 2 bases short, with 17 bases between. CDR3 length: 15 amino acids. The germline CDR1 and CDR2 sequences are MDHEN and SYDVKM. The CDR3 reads CASSFPGLPPYEQYF. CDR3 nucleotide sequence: TGTGCCAGCAGCTTTCCCGGACTACCCCCCTACGAGCAGTACTTC.

The CDR3 here is CASSTQGVNTEAFF. The CDR3 DNA reads TGTGCCAGCAGCACACAGGGGGTGAACACTGAAGCTTTCTTT. The V gene is TRBV5-5, the J gene TRBJ1-1, with 8 bases matching TRBD1. The CDR3 runs 14 residues. With V trimmed by 4 bases and J by 0 bases, 2 bases remained unmatched. The germline V gene encodes CDR1 SGHKS and CDR2 YYEKEE (reference sequence).

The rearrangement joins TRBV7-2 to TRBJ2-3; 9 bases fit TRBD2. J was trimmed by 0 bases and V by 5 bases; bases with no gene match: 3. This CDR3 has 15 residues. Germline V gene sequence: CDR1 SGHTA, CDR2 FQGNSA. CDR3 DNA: TGTGCCAGCAGCCCGGGACTAGCAAGCACAGATACGCAGTATTTT. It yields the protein CASSPGLASTDTQYF.